The entry below gives a single T cell receptor (beta chain) sequence along with its context. The entry originates in a study of blood T cell repertoires in COVID-19. Study overall: The samples span acute and convalescent COVID-19 from the United States, Italy and Spain.

TCRdb's copy holds only in-frame clones and misses some; the assay was immunoSEQ multiplex PCR. The profile shows over 250,000 clones, 75% to 95% of them singletons. This sequence was found in a person aged 18-29 years with COVID-19, enrolled during active disease. Sequenced input: peripheral blood.

CDR3 sequence (DNA): TGTGCCAGCCTTCGCACAGGGACAGATACGCAGTATTTT. It specifies CASLRTGTDTQYF. The J gene is TRBJ2-3, the V gene TRBV3-1 (or the pseudogene TRBV3-2), with D possibly being TRBD1 (6 bases). The CDR3 spans 13 residues. V was pared by 8 bases and J by 3 bases, with 12 bases between. Germline assignment: CDR1 LGHDT and CDR2 YNNKEL (reference sequence).